This passage covers 26 T cell receptor beta chains from one sample sequenced in a study of STAT5B mutations in CD4+ large granular lymphocyte leukemia. Produced via immunoSEQ multiplex PCR; TCRdb's table is partial and in-frame only. The sample includes roughly 48,000 clones, roughly two thirds of them seen just once. The source material was CD4+ T cells from blood buffy coats. These receptors originate from a human donor in good health.

This clone was found a few times. The rearrangement links TRBV9 to TRBJ2-2; tentatively, D is TRBD1 (5 bases). Trimming cost V 0 bases and J 5 bases, with 11 bases left between them. Germline V gene sequence: CDR1 SGDLS, CDR2 YYNGEE. The length of the CDR3 is 15 residues. This CDR3 is CASSVVSSGTGELFF. Here the CDR3 DNA reads TGTGCCAGCAGCGTAGTTAGTTCAGGGACCGGGGAGCTGTTTTTT.

J is TRBJ2-1 and V is TRBV2; tentative D call: TRBD2 (7 bases). Germline assignment: CDR1 SNHLY and CDR2 FYNNEI. The V gene lost 6 bases and the J gene lost 8 bases, with 20 bases spanning the gap. The CDR3 has 15 amino acids. The CDR3 coding sequence is TGTGCCAGCAGCTCCGTGGGGGGGGCCTCCCATGAGCAGTTCTTC. This gives the protein CASSSVGGASHEQFF.

This clone was picked up a small number of times. The V and J genes are TRBV29-1 and TRBJ1-1, with TRBD1 matching 8 bases. This CDR3 spans 12 amino acids. The junction had 5 bases not matched to a gene; V was cut back by 7 bases and J by 4 bases. Germline CDR1 is SQVTM and CDR2 is ANQGSEA. In DNA form, the CDR3 reads TGCAGCGCTTATACAGGGGGCACTGAAGCTTTCTTT. Translation: CSAYTGGTEAFF.

V is TRBV19 and J is TRBJ1-1; D is ambiguous. Trimming removed 1 base at V and 11 bases at J, with 14 bases between. The germline V gene encodes CDR1 LNHDA and CDR2 SQIVND (reference sequence). CDR3 length: 13 residues. CDR3 region: CASSIVAEEVAFF. The CDR3 DNA sequence: TGTGCCAGTAGTATAGTGGCGGAGGAAGTGGCTTTCTTT.

The CDR3 sequence is CASNRDRINTEAFF. The CDR3 nucleotides read TGCGCCAGTAATAGGGACAGGATTAACACTGAAGCTTTCTTT. The chain joins TRBV10-2 to TRBJ1-1, with 8 nucleotides matching TRBD1. After removal of 9 bases from V and 2 bases from J, the junction contained 8 bases not matched to a gene. Germline V gene lookup returns CDR1 WSHSY and CDR2 SAAADI. The CDR3 extends over 14 amino acids.

The chain joins TRBV20-1 to TRBJ1-1; D is undetermined. CDR1 and CDR2 from the germline V gene are DFQATT and SNEGSKA (reference sequence). CDR3 length: 11 amino acids. V dropped 5 bases and J dropped 2 bases, with 6 bases sitting between them. CDR3 sequence: CSAFRNTEAFF. The DNA of the CDR3 is TGCAGTGCTTTTAGAAACACTGAAGCTTTCTTT.

The chain carries TRBV30 and TRBJ2-3; a weak D match, TRBD2 (7 bases). V dropped 0 bases and J dropped 5 bases, with 12 bases sitting between them. Germline V CDR1 and CDR2: GTSNPN, SVGIG (reference sequence). The CDR3 is 14 amino acids. The CDR3 spells CAWSVRGGGDTQYF. The CDR3 DNA reads as TGTGCCTGGAGTGTACGCGGGGGCGGAGATACGCAGTATTTT.

The V call is TRBV5-6, the J call TRBJ2-7; D ambiguous. Trimming removed 4 bases at V and 2 bases at J, with 10 bases between. Germline V lookup: CDR1 SGHDT, CDR2 YYEEEE. This CDR3 is 13 amino acids long. The DNA of the CDR3 is TGTGCCAGCAGCCGAACGTTCCCCTACGAGCAGTACGTC. It yields the protein CASSRTFPYEQYV.

The CDR3 is CASRSDRGRLDTQYF. CDR3 DNA: TGCGCCAGCAGATCGGACAGGGGGCGGTTAGATACGCAGTATTTT. The chain combines TRBV4-1 with TRBJ2-3; 11 bases fit TRBD1. CDR1 is MGHRA and CDR2 is YSYEKL in the germline V gene. V shed 6 bases, J shed 5 bases, and the junction held 7 bases outside the gene matches. The CDR3 has 15 residues.

This clone was counted between two and nine times. One end of the junction varies from germline; a read error may be responsible. V usage is TRBV6-4 and J usage is TRBJ2-2, with D hard to call. Germline V CDR1 and CDR2: MRHNA, SNTAGT. This CDR3 spans 12 amino acids. In nucleotides, the CDR3 is TGTGCCAGCACCTCGAACAGCGGGGAGCTGTTTTTT. This gives the protein CASTSNSGELFF.

This clone was picked up a small number of times. The chain uses TRBV6-5 and TRBJ1-2; D is undetermined. The CDR3 is 13 amino acids. V lost 7 bases and J lost 4, with 13 bases in between. Germline loops: CDR1 MNHEY, CDR2 SVGAGI. CDR3 sequence reads: CASNPGGFYGYTF. CDR3 nucleotides: TGTGCCAGCAACCCCGGAGGATTCTATGGCTACACCTTC.

This chain links TRBV6-4 with TRBJ1-2, with a possible D match to TRBD1 (5 bases). Trimming removed 3 bases from V and 2 bases from J, with 7 bases in between. The germline gives CDR1 MRHNA, CDR2 SNTAGT. The CDR3 has 13 amino acids. This CDR3 reads CASSEWGNYGYTF. The CDR3 DNA reads as TGTGCCAGCAGTGAATGGGGGAACTATGGCTACACCTTC.

The V gene is TRBV18, the J gene TRBJ2-3, with 9 positions matching TRBD2. The V and J ends lost 6 bases and 0 bases, in that order; junction bases with no gene match: 4. Germline CDR1 KGHSH, CDR2 LQKENI. The CDR3 contains 15 residues. In nucleotides, the CDR3 is TGTGCCAGCTCGCGGGGGGGCGCTAGCACAGATACGCAGTATTTT. This gives the protein CASSRGGASTDTQYF.

This clone was observed a handful of times. The V gene is TRBV7-9, the J gene TRBJ1-2, with D unclear. CDR1 is SEHNR, CDR2 FQNEAQ, per germline (reference sequence). This CDR3 spans 13 amino acids. Trimming took 3 bases from V and 4 from J, leaving 9 bases between them. The CDR3 loop is CASSFWQSYGYTF. The CDR3 DNA reads as TGTGCCAGCAGCTTTTGGCAGAGCTATGGCTACACCTTC.

V and J are TRBV18 and TRBJ2-3; 8 bases are shared with TRBD1. Germline V CDR1 and CDR2: KGHSH, LQKENI. The CDR3 extends over 16 amino acids. V gave up 6 bases and J gave up 2 bases; unmatched junction bases: 10. The DNA for the CDR3 is TGTGCCAGCTCCCCGCAGGGGGCCGAACTCACAGATACGCAGTATTTT. Its protein is CASSPQGAELTDTQYF.

The rearrangement uses TRBV14 and TRBJ1-1; weak D call: TRBD1 (5 bases). Trimming stripped 4 bases from V and 1 base from J, with 10 bases between. CDR3 length: 14 residues. CDR1 and CDR2 from the germline V gene are SGHDN and FVKESK. Here the CDR3 DNA reads TGTGCCAGCAGCCCGGGACGGGAGAACACTGAAGCTTTCTTT. This gives the protein CASSPGRENTEAFF.

J is TRBJ2-5 and V is TRBV18, with TRBD1 identical over 8 bases. With V trimmed by 3 bases and J by 3 bases, 3 bases remained unmatched. Per germline, CDR1 KGHSH and CDR2 LQKENI. The CDR3 is 14 residues long. This chain's CDR3 is CASSPGQGKETQYF. CDR3 coding DNA: TGTGCCAGCTCACCCGGACAGGGTAAAGAGACCCAGTACTTC. Supplemented by reference TRBV18 and TRBJ2-5, the full variable domain reads NAGVMQNPRHLVRRRGQEARLRCSPMKGHSHVYWYRQLPEEGLKFMVYLQKENIIDESGMPKERFSAEFPKEGPSILRIQQVVRGDSAAYFCASSPGQGKETQYFGPGTRLLVL.

The V gene is TRBV6-6, the J gene TRBJ2-7; the D gene is possibly TRBD1 (5 bases). The germline V gene encodes CDR1 MNHNY and CDR2 SVGAGI (reference sequence). There are 13 residues in the CDR3. V was clipped by 6 bases and J by 5 bases, with 14 bases between them. CDR3 bases: TGTGCCAGCAGGCTCGGGCAGGGCAACGAGCAGTACGTC. Translation gives CASRLGQGNEQYV.

The chain links TRBV30 to TRBJ1-4; D might be TRBD1 (6 bases). Between the trimmed V and J ends, which lost 0 bases and 7 bases, there was a span of 6 bases. Per germline, CDR1 GTSNPN and CDR2 SVGIG (reference sequence). The CDR3 sequence is 12 residues long. CDR3 nucleotide sequence: TGTGCCTGGAGTGTACAGGGTGAAAAACTGTTTTTT. It specifies CAWSVQGEKLFF.

The chain's CDR3 is CATSRDHGETQYF. CDR3 in DNA: TGTGCCACCAGCAGAGATCATGGGGAGACCCAGTACTTC. The chain recombines TRBV15 with TRBJ2-5; D ambiguous. V was shortened by 0 bases and J by 5 bases, with 7 bases between the two germline ends. CDR1 and CDR2 from the germline V gene are LNHNV and YYDKDF (reference sequence). CDR3 size: 13 residues. Combining the CDR3 with reference TRBV15 and TRBJ2-5 gives the whole variable domain DAMVIQNPRYQVTQFGKPVTLSCSQTLNHNVMYWYQQKSSQAPKLLFHYYDKDFNNEADTPDNFQSRRPNTSFCFLDIRSPGLGDTAMYLCATSRDHGETQYFGPGTRLLVL.

The gene calls are TRBV7-2 and TRBJ2-1, with D tentatively TRBD2 (5 bases). Germline V gives CDR1 SGHTA, CDR2 FQGNSA. Trimming cost V 5 bases and J 3 bases, with 17 bases left between them. The CDR3 consists of 16 residues. CDR3 sequence: CASSLRGSVGYNEQFF. CDR3 coding DNA: TGTGCCAGCAGCCTCCGGGGTAGCGTTGGCTACAATGAGCAGTTCTTC.

This chain's CDR3 is CAIQGEGQPQHF. The CDR3 coding sequence is TGTGCCATCCAGGGTGAAGGTCAGCCCCAGCATTTT. The gene calls are TRBV10-3 and TRBJ1-5; tentatively, D is TRBD1 (5 bases). The germline V gene encodes CDR1 ENHRY and CDR2 SYGVKD. Trimming left V 8 bases short and J 6 bases short, with 11 bases between. The CDR3 runs to 12 residues.

V is TRBV5-1 and J is TRBJ1-2, with a weak D call TRBD1 (5 bases). The germline CDR1 and CDR2 sequences are SGHRS and YFSETQ. CDR3 size: 15 residues. V was trimmed by 4 bases and J by 8 bases, leaving 21 bases between them. This CDR3 is CASSVGTTDLGGYTF. CDR3 DNA sequence: TGCGCCAGCAGCGTGGGGACTACCGACCTTGGAGGCTACACCTTC.

This clone has more than one count but fewer than ten. The chain uses TRBV5-8 and TRBJ1-1; D gene ambiguous. This CDR3 is built from 17 residues. Trimming cost V 4 bases and J 5 bases, with 24 bases left between them. Germline V gene lookup returns CDR1 SGHTS and CDR2 YDEGEE. CDR3 residues: CASSPDGSGARWTEAFF. The DNA for the CDR3 is TGTGCCAGCAGCCCCGACGGAAGTGGTGCGAGGTGGACTGAAGCTTTCTTT.

This chain joins TRBV28 and TRBJ1-2, with a possible D match to TRBD1 (6 bases). The CDR3 contains 14 residues. Trimming removed 2 bases from V and 8 bases from J, with 15 bases in between. Germline lookup yields CDR1 MDHEN and CDR2 SYDVKM. In DNA, the CDR3 is TGTGCCAGCAGTTTAGTCCCAGGGGAATACGGCTACACCTTC. This translates into CASSLVPGEYGYTF.

The chain carries TRBV4-2 and TRBJ2-6; D possibly matches TRBD1 or TRBD2 (5 bases each). The CDR3 loop spans 16 amino acids. The germline gives CDR1 LGHNA, CDR2 YNFKEQ. V shed 1 base and J shed 2 bases, with 9 bases lying between them. The CDR3: CASSQVGDPGANVLTF. In nucleotides, the CDR3 is TGTGCCAGCAGCCAAGTTGGGGACCCTGGGGCCAACGTCCTGACTTTC.